This T cell receptor beta chain was captured in a study of persistence of HIV-infected CD4 T cells. Findings and limits, study-wide: Antigen-responding cells were enriched for degenerate expanded CDR3beta sequences.

This nonspecific control used anti-CD3/anti-CD28 bead stimulation of CD4+ T cells. Sorting of responding CD4+ T cells relied on upregulated CD40 ligand together with CD69. CD4+ T cell counts exceeded 400 cells/uL; CMV serology was positive. CDR3 size: 19 residues. The libraries were made with immunoSEQ version 4 in survey mode. Profiled with immunoSEQ multiplex PCR; TCRdb holds only in-frame clones, not every one. The profile covers under 50,000 clones, with 91% appearing a single time and under 2% taken by the ten largest. In the case of this clone: Its matching antigen is unknown.

This chain uses TRBV12-2 with TRBJ2-5; the D call in the table, TRBD1, was not verified against the DNA. TRBV12-2 is termed a pseudogene. The sample in question was CD4+ T cells sorted from PBMCs after roughly 20-hour stimulation, obtained from a patient who received antiretroviral therapy. This clonotype was obtained from an adult man with HIV who was CMV-seropositive. CDR3 loop: CASRLAGHGASGQGATQYF. The CDR3 DNA is TGTGCAAGTCGCTTAGCGGGGCATGGGGCCTCGGGACAGGGGGCGACCCAGTACTTC.